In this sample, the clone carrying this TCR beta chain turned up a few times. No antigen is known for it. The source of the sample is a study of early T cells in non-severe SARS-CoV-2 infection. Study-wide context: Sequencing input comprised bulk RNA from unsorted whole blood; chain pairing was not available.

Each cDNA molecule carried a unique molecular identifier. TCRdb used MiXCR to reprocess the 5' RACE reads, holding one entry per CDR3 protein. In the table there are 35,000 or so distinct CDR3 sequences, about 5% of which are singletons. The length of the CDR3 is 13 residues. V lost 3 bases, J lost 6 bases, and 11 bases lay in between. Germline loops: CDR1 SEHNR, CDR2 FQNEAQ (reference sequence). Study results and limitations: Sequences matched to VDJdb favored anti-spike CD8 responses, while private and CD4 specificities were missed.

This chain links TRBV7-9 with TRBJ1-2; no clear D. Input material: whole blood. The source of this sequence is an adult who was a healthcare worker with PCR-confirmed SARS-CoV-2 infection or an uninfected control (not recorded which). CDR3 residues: CASSFGLEDGYTF. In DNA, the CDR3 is TGTGCCAGCAGCTTTGGGTTGGAGGATGGCTACACCTTC.